Below are 32 T cell receptor beta chains sequenced from a single sample in a study of blood T cell repertoires in COVID-19. Clones were read by immunoSEQ multiplex PCR, and TCRdb kept only the in-frame ones, dropping some. Among about 280,000 clones listed, under 90% were seen once. Sequencing input: peripheral blood. Every receptor here comes from a woman in her forties who had recovered from COVID-19.

The chain couples TRBV18 to TRBJ1-1, with D unclear. The CDR3 length is 16 residues. V was trimmed by 4 bases and J by 1 base, leaving 16 bases between them. The V gene's germline CDR1 is KGHSH and CDR2 LQKENI. CDR3 protein: CASSQNGGVENTEAFF. CDR3 sequence (DNA): TGTGCCAGCTCACAAAACGGCGGGGTGGAGAACACTGAAGCTTTCTTT.

V and J are TRBV11-2 and TRBJ2-2; D is possibly TRBD2 (5 bases). The length of the CDR3 is 14 residues. Per the germline V gene, CDR1 is SGHAT and CDR2 is FQNNGV. V lost 3 bases, J lost 4 bases, and 9 bases lay in between. CDR3 sequence reads: CASSLRELTGELFF. CDR3 bases: TGTGCCAGCAGCTTGAGGGAACTCACCGGGGAGCTGTTTTTT.

This sequence joins TRBV28 and TRBJ2-2; 8 nucleotides align to TRBD1. V gave up 8 bases and J gave up 2 bases; unmatched junction bases: 7. CDR3 size: 15 residues. Germline CDR1 reads MDHEN; CDR2 reads SYDVKM. The CDR3 sequence: CASRTGYGNTGELFF. DNA of the CDR3: TGTGCCAGCCGGACAGGGTACGGCAACACCGGGGAGCTGTTTTTT.

This clone has a single count. This chain joins TRBV30 and TRBJ1-1; 7 positions agree with TRBD1. The CDR3 covers 12 residues. Germline loops: CDR1 GTSNPN, CDR2 SVGIG (reference sequence). The ends lost 6 bases at V and 2 bases at J; junction bases unmatched: 3. CDR3 in amino acids: CACGTDNTEAFF. CDR3 coding DNA: TGTGCCTGTGGGACAGACAACACTGAAGCTTTCTTT.

The CDR3 sequence: CASSFGGPGNTIYF. The CDR3 DNA sequence: TGTGCCAGCAGTTTTGGGGGCCCTGGAAACACCATATATTTT. This chain uses TRBV27 with TRBJ1-3; TRBD1 is a possible D gene (6 bases). This CDR3 contains 14 residues. Trimming stripped 3 bases from V and 2 bases from J, with 8 bases between. CDR1 MNHEY and CDR2 SMNVEV come from the germline V gene (reference sequence).

The sample holds a few counts of this clone. The chain carries TRBV28 and TRBJ1-6, with 7 bases matching TRBD1. The V segment lost 4 bases and the J segment 5 bases; nucleotides outside the gene matches: 5. Germline V gene sequence: CDR1 MDHEN, CDR2 SYDVKM. The CDR3 loop spans 15 amino acids. CDR3 bases: TGTGCCAGCAGTTCCCCCGGGACAGATAATTCACCCCTCCACTTT. Its protein product is CASSSPGTDNSPLHF.

The rearrangement links TRBV2 to TRBJ1-5; tentatively, D is TRBD1 (6 bases). Trimming shortened V by 8 bases and J by 1 base, and 15 bases separated the two germline ends. In germline, CDR1 is SNHLY, CDR2 FYNNEI. This CDR3 comprises 15 residues. The CDR3 DNA reads as TGTGCCAGCGGAACAGGGTGGGGGAGCAATCAGCCCCAGCATTTT. Protein: CASGTGWGSNQPQHF. The whole variable domain, remainder taken from reference TRBV2 and TRBJ1-5, is EPEVTQTPSHQVTQMGQEVILRCVPISNHLYFYWYRQILGQKVEFLVSFYNNEISEKSEIFDDQFSVERPDGSNFTLKIRSTKLEDSAMYFCASGTGWGSNQPQHFGDGTRLSIL.

The sample holds one count of this clone. V and J are TRBV21-1 and TRBJ1-5; the table's TRBD1 call for D was not verified on the DNA. TRBV21-1 is marked as a pseudogene. The CDR3 contains 14 residues. The CDR3 nucleotides are TGTGCCAGCAGCAAGAACAGGGGCGATCAGCCCCAGCATTTT. Translated, it gives CASSKNRGDQPQHF.

J is TRBJ1-6 and V is TRBV10-3; 9 bases fit TRBD1. The trim removed 6 bases at V and 10 bases at J, leaving 7 bases unmatched. CDR3 length: 14 residues. The germline CDR1 and CDR2 sequences are ENHRY and SYGVKD. This chain's CDR3 is CAISRTGDGSPLHF. The CDR3 DNA sequence: TGTGCCATCAGCCGGACAGGGGACGGGTCACCCCTCCACTTT.

This chain links TRBV18 with TRBJ1-2, with 8 positions matching TRBD1. The trim removed 3 bases at V and 6 bases at J, leaving 6 bases unmatched. This CDR3 has 14 residues. Germline CDR1 and CDR2: KGHSH and LQKENI. CDR3 in amino acids: CASSPQGADDGYTF. For the CDR3, the DNA is TGTGCCAGCTCACCCCAGGGGGCTGATGATGGCTACACCTTC. Looking up the rest from reference TRBV18 and TRBJ1-2 gives the full variable domain: NAGVMQNPRHLVRRRGQEARLRCSPMKGHSHVYWYRQLPEEGLKFMVYLQKENIIDESGMPKERFSAEFPKEGPSILRIQQVVRGDSAAYFCASSPQGADDGYTFGSGTRLTVV.

The gene calls are TRBV5-4 and TRBJ2-7; 9 bases are a match to TRBD2. CDR1 and CDR2 (germline): SGHNT, YYREEE (reference sequence). This CDR3 region has 15 residues. The junction had 10 bases not matched to a gene; V was cut back by 2 bases and J by 7 bases. DNA of the CDR3: TGTGCCAGCAGCTTCTCGGCTAGCGGGATGAGAGAGCAGTACTTC. This codes for CASSFSASGMREQYF.

V gene TRBV19 combines with J gene TRBJ1-5; D may be TRBD1 (5 bases). From germline, CDR1 is LNHDA and CDR2 SQIVND (reference sequence). Trimming took off 1 base at V and 7 bases at J, with 17 bases between the two ends. The CDR3 covers 16 residues. This CDR3 reads CASSIGDSPRTQPQHF. Here the CDR3 DNA reads TGTGCCAGTAGTATAGGCGACAGCCCCAGGACGCAGCCCCAGCATTTT.

The chain employs TRBV10-3 and TRBJ1-4; no definite D call. Germline assignment: CDR1 ENHRY and CDR2 SYGVKD. Trimming removed 2 bases at V and 4 bases at J, with 5 bases between. CDR3 size: 13 residues. The CDR3 reads CAISEEGNEKLFF. In DNA form, the CDR3 reads TGTGCCATCAGTGAGGAGGGTAATGAAAAACTGTTTTTT.

V is TRBV7-3 and J is TRBJ2-3, with 7 nucleotides matching TRBD1. After removal of 3 bases from V and 0 bases from J, the junction contained 3 bases not matched to a gene. Germline CDR1 and CDR2: SGHTA and FQGTGA. This CDR3 has 15 amino acids. Here the CDR3 reads CASSLGTASTDTQYF. The CDR3 bases are TGTGCCAGCAGCTTGGGGACAGCTAGCACAGATACGCAGTATTTT. Supplemented by reference TRBV7-3 and TRBJ2-3, the full variable domain reads GAGVSQTPSNKVTEKGKYVELRCDPISGHTALYWYRQSLGQGPEFLIYFQGTGAADDSGLPNDRFFAVRPEGSVSTLKIQRTERGDSAVYLCASSLGTASTDTQYFGPGTRLTVL.

The chain links TRBV6-5 to TRBJ2-1; 7 nucleotides agree with TRBD2. Germline-derived CDR1 and CDR2 are MNHEY and SVGAGI. J gave up 6 bases and V 5 bases, and 7 bases lay outside the gene matches. This CDR3 has 14 amino acids. This CDR3 reads CASSSGGGVNEQFF. The CDR3 region has the DNA TGTGCCAGCAGTAGCGGTGGGGGGGTCAATGAGCAGTTCTTC.

This clone was seen a handful of times. The J gene is TRBJ2-1, the V gene TRBV28, with 7 bases identical to TRBD2. The CDR3 spans 15 residues. Trimming removed 2 bases from V and 3 bases from J; junction bases left unmatched: 4. CDR1 is MDHEN, CDR2 SYDVKM, per germline. The CDR3 loop is CASSLGLADYNEQFF. The CDR3, as DNA: TGTGCCAGCAGTTTAGGGCTAGCGGACTACAATGAGCAGTTCTTC. The complete variable domain, with remaining parts taken from reference TRBV28 and TRBJ2-1, reads DVKVTQSSRYLVKRTGEKVFLECVQDMDHENMFWYRQDPGLGLRLIYFSYDVKMKEKGDIPEGYSVSREKKERFSLILESASTNQTSMYLCASSLGLADYNEQFFGPGTRLTVL.

The rearrangement uses TRBV10-3 and TRBJ2-2, with D unclear. Trimming pared 6 bases from V and 1 base from J, leaving 9 bases between. CDR3 length equals 14 residues. Germline CDR1 is ENHRY and CDR2 is SYGVKD. The CDR3 sequence: CAIREAENTGELFF. CDR3 DNA sequence: TGTGCCATCAGAGAGGCAGAGAACACCGGGGAGCTGTTTTTT.

The chain joins TRBV7-2 to TRBJ1-4; D unclear. Deletions cut 0 bases from V and 2 bases from J, with 7 bases between. Per germline, CDR1 SGHTA and CDR2 FQGNSA. The CDR3 spans 15 residues. The CDR3: CASSLAGVTNEKLFF. CDR3 nucleotides: TGTGCCAGCAGCTTAGCCGGGGTCACTAATGAAAAACTGTTTTTT. The whole variable domain, filled in from reference TRBV7-2 and TRBJ1-4, reads GAGVSQSPSNKVTEKGKDVELRCDPISGHTALYWYRQSLGQGLEFLIYFQGNSAPDKSGLPSDRFSAERTGGSVSTLTIQRTQQEDSAVYLCASSLAGVTNEKLFFGSGTQLSVL.

The chain couples TRBV19 to TRBJ1-5; D is uncertain. This CDR3 is 16 amino acids long. V was pared by 1 base and J by 1 base, with 11 bases between. Germline loops: CDR1 LNHDA, CDR2 SQIVND (reference sequence). The chain's CDR3 is CASSIVPGLSNQPQHF. DNA for the CDR3: TGTGCCAGTAGTATAGTCCCCGGGTTGAGCAATCAGCCCCAGCATTTT.

CDR3 sequence reads: CASSMGLAGGHSYNEQFF. CDR3 sequence (DNA): TGTGCCAGTAGTATGGGACTAGCGGGAGGGCACTCCTACAATGAGCAGTTCTTC. The chain couples TRBV19 to TRBJ2-1; TRBD2 matches at 16 bases. Germline CDR1 is LNHDA and CDR2 is SQIVND (reference sequence). The junction had 2 bases not matched to a gene; V was cut back by 3 bases and J by 0 bases. CDR3 size: 18 residues.

This clone was observed a single time. The chain carries TRBV5-1 and TRBJ2-7; TRBD2 aligns across 7 bases. The CDR3 is 12 amino acids. Per the germline V gene, CDR1 is SGHRS and CDR2 is YFSETQ. Trimming at V came to 4 bases and at J to 5 bases, leaving 3 bases not matched to a gene. The CDR3 sequence is CASSQRGDEQYF. CDR3 DNA sequence: TGCGCCAGCAGCCAGCGGGGCGACGAGCAGTACTTC.

This clone was recorded only once. The chain combines TRBV3-1 (or the pseudogene TRBV3-2) with TRBJ1-5; TRBD1 is a possible D gene (6 bases). Germline V gene data show CDR1 as LGHDT and CDR2 as YNNKEL (reference sequence). The CDR3 spans 13 residues. V shed 3 bases and J shed 6 bases, with 9 bases lying between them. The CDR3 bases are TGTGCCAGCAGCCAGACCAGGGGTCAGCCCCAGCATTTT. Protein sequence: CASSQTRGQPQHF.

This clone was observed a single time. The CDR3 spells CASSPSRTDSNQPQHF. The CDR3 DNA reads TGTGCCAGCAGTCCTTCCCGGACAGATAGCAATCAGCCCCAGCATTTT. This chain uses TRBV27 with TRBJ1-5, with a weak D call TRBD1 (6 bases). Trimming removed 5 bases at V and 0 bases at J, with 14 bases between. This CDR3 contains 16 residues. Germline-derived CDR1 and CDR2 are MNHEY and SMNVEV (reference sequence).

The chain recombines TRBV6-1 with TRBJ1-2; possibly TRBD1 for D (5 bases). The germline CDR1 and CDR2 sequences are MNHNS and SASEGT. The CDR3 consists of 13 residues. The V end was cut by 2 bases, the J end by 4 bases, with 8 bases between. CDR3: CASSEQGLYGYTF. The CDR3 DNA follows: TGTGCCAGCAGTGAACAGGGCCTCTATGGCTACACCTTC.

A single count supports this clone. The gene calls are TRBV7-9 and TRBJ1-1; no definite D call. CDR3 length equals 13 residues. Germline values: CDR1 SEHNR, CDR2 FQNEAQ (reference sequence). The V gene lost 7 bases and the J gene lost 1 base, with 10 bases spanning the gap. The CDR3 here is CASTSLGNTEAFF. In DNA, the CDR3 is TGTGCCAGCACCTCTCTAGGGAACACTGAAGCTTTCTTT.

This chain connects TRBV5-6 to TRBJ2-7; TRBD2 agrees at 9 bases. There are 16 residues in the CDR3. Germline V gene sequence: CDR1 SGHDT, CDR2 YYEEEE. The ends lost 4 bases at V and 3 bases at J; junction bases unmatched: 11. Here the CDR3 reads CASSAGRGGGGYEQYF. CDR3 DNA sequence: TGTGCCAGCAGCGCCGGTAGGGGCGGGGGGGGCTACGAGCAGTACTTC.

This sequence joins TRBV30 and TRBJ1-5; D is undetermined. V was clipped by 1 base and J by 5 bases, with 9 bases between them. Germline V gene lookup returns CDR1 GTSNPN and CDR2 SVGIG (reference sequence). The CDR3 spans 13 residues. The CDR3 DNA is TGTGCCTGGAGTGGGCAGGCTGATCAGCCCCAGCATTTT. This translates into CAWSGQADQPQHF.

The chain joins TRBV29-1 to TRBJ1-1; D possibly corresponds to TRBD1 (5 bases). Germline CDR1 is SQVTM and CDR2 is ANQGSEA. V was shortened by 1 base and J by 3 bases, with 12 bases between the two germline ends. The CDR3 sequence is 14 residues long. CDR3 in DNA: TGCAGCGTTGAAGTCCCCCGGGGGGACACTGAAGCTTTCTTT. Its translation is CSVEVPRGDTEAFF.

The chain combines TRBV2 with TRBJ2-1; tentatively, D is TRBD1 (5 bases). This CDR3 spans 16 amino acids. Germline lookup yields CDR1 SNHLY and CDR2 FYNNEI. Trimming took off 3 bases at V and 9 bases at J, with 21 bases between the two ends. CDR3 bases: TGTGCCAGCAGTGAGGGGCCCGGTCCTTCACACCCTGAGCAGTTCTTC. Translated: CASSEGPGPSHPEQFF.

The J gene is TRBJ1-1, the V gene TRBV6-5; D is possibly TRBD1 (5 bases). Trimming stripped 0 bases from V and 5 bases from J, with 13 bases between. The CDR3 loop spans 15 amino acids. CDR1 and CDR2 from the germline V gene are MNHEY and SVGAGI. CDR3 loop: CASSYSFTGGTEAFF. The CDR3 DNA sequence: TGTGCCAGCAGTTACTCGTTTACAGGTGGGACTGAAGCTTTCTTT.

The CDR3 is CAWSPWGLAGNIQYF. CDR3 nucleotide sequence: TGTGCCTGGAGTCCCTGGGGACTAGCGGGGAACATTCAGTACTTC. V is TRBV30 and J is TRBJ2-4; TRBD2 agrees at 13 bases. The CDR3 extends over 15 amino acids. The ends lost 2 bases at V and 7 bases at J; junction bases unmatched: 5. The germline V gene has CDR1 GTSNPN and CDR2 SVGIG (reference sequence).

On this clone itself: This may come from a read error, since a much larger clone is one base off. The rearrangement uses TRBV5-1 and TRBJ1-1; D ambiguous. The germline V gene encodes CDR1 SGHRS and CDR2 YFSETQ. V shed 0 bases and J shed 2 bases, with 8 bases lying between them. The CDR3 runs 14 residues. This chain's CDR3 is CASSLGEINTEAFF. DNA for the CDR3: TGCGCCAGCAGCTTGGGCGAAATCAACACTGAAGCTTTCTTT.